This T cell receptor (beta chain) was sequenced in a study of tumor T cells in aggressive B-cell lymphoma (dated by TCRdb to about 2017). From a lookup of the germline V gene, CDR1 and CDR2 are MNHEY and SVGAGI. V is pared back by 6 bases and J by 7 bases, with 13 bases lying between the germline termini. The CDR3 runs 14 residues from the cysteine to the phenylalanine. The DNA shown is the 42-base CDR3, in frame from base 1. Library creation used the immunoSEQ multiplex PCR assay. In TCRdb, the immuneACCESS table is reduced to in-frame sequences with V and J assigned. These tables do not hold every clone; where another copy was compared, an unresolved V gene accounts for under half, and the others remain unexplained. The sample contains 650 to 800 clones, 91% of them found a single time. The top ten hold 4% to 5% of the sample. Concerning this clone itself: Its binding antigen is unknown. Per-base qualities were not stored, and no clone one base away is much larger.

The sample was tumor tissue. This receptor chain uses TRBV6-5 and TRBJ1-6; a tentative D match to TRBD1 spans 6 bases. This receptor was obtained from an adult with diffuse large B cell lymphoma. The bases are TGTGCCAGCAGGGAACAGGGTTGGAATTCACCCCTCCACTTT. It specifies CASREQGWNSPLHF.